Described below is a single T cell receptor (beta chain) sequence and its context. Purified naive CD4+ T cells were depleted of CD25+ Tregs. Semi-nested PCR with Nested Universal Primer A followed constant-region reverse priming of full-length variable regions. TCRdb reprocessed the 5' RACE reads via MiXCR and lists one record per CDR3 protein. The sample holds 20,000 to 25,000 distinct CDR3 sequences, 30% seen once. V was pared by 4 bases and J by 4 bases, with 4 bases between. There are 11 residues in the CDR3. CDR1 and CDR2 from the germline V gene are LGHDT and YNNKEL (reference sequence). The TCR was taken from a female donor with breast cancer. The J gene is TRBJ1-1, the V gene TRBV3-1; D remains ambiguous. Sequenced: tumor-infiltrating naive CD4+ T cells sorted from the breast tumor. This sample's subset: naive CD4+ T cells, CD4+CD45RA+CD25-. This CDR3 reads CASSRGTEAFF. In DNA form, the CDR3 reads TGTGCCAGCAGCCGGGGCACTGAAGCTTTCTTT.